This T cell receptor beta chain was retrieved from a study of siplizumab effects on memory and regulatory T cells. Study findings and constraints: Naive T cells, seemingly more diverse than memory cells, seemed major alloresponse contributors. Treg origin accounted for an average of approximately 70% of mappable alloreactive CD4+ clones with siplizumab and 25% to 30% in controls.

Comments on this clone: The antigen is not known.

Clones were read by immunoSEQ multiplex PCR, and TCRdb kept only the in-frame ones, dropping some. The table records some 81,000 clones, 95% of them present only once. The V and J ends lost 0 bases and 0 bases, in that order; junction bases with no gene match: 12. Germline-derived CDR1 and CDR2 are LNHNV and YYDKDF (reference sequence). The CDR3 has 19 residues. V gene TRBV15 combines with J gene TRBJ2-3; 7 nucleotides match TRBD2. This sequence was found in a human donor in good health. The sample taken for sequencing was CD8+ T cells sorted from blood. CDR3 amino acids: CATSREGRPGGTSTDTQYF. DNA of the CDR3: TGTGCCACCAGCAGAGAAGGCAGACCGGGAGGTACTAGCACAGATACGCAGTATTTT.